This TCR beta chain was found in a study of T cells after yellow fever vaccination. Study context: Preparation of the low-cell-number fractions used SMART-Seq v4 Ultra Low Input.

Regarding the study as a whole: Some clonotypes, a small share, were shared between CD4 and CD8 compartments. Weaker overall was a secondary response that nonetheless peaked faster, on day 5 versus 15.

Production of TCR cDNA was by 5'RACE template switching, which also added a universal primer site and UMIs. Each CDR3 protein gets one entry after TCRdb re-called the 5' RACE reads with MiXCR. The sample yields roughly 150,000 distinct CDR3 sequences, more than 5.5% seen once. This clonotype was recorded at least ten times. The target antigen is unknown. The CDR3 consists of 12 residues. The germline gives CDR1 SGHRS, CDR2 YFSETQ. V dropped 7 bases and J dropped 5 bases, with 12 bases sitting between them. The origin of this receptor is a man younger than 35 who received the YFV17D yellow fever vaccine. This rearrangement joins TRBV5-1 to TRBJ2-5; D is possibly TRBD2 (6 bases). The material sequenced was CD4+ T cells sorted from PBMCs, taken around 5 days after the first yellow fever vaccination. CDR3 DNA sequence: TGCGCCAGCGGCTGGAGCGGGGAGACCCAGTACTTC. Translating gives CASGWSGETQYF.